This T cell receptor beta chain was sequenced during a study of T cell responses to AZD1222 COVID-19 vaccine. The CDR3 extends over 16 amino acids. Trimming stripped 5 bases from V and 1 base from J, with 15 bases between. Germline V gene data show CDR1 as MNHNY and CDR2 as SVGAGI (reference sequence). Study-wide points: Vaccine-related CD4 TCRs covered spike, predominating at 160-218 and 743-854. No repertoire was sampled before or during the peak T cell response, only after it.

Produced via immunoSEQ multiplex PCR; TCRdb's table is partial and in-frame only. The profile shows about 100,000 clones, just under 90% of them singletons. Note on this clone: Its antigen is unidentified.

The sequenced sample was peripheral blood, obtained on day 0 of AZD1222 vaccination. The TCR originated in an adult in good health. The rearrangement joins TRBV6-6 to TRBJ1-3; D remains ambiguous. Written as DNA, the CDR3 is TGTGCCAGCAGTCCCGCCCCGGGCCCGTCTGGAAACACCATATATTTT. Translating gives CASSPAPGPSGNTIYF.